The 16 T cell receptor beta chains given below trace back to one sample, sequenced in a study of T cells in Graves' hyperthyroidism and ophthalmopathy (dated by TCRdb to the late 2010s). Library preparation was by multiplex PCR. TCRdb shows the sequencer as Illumina HiSeq 2000. Amplification of TCR beta CDR3 regions was carried out from RNA transcripts. For the first round of RT-PCR on the TCR CDR3, the HTBI primer set was used together with the Qiagen OneStep RT-PCR kit. TCRdb handled the public reads itself, with Q25 trimming in fastp and clone calling in MiXCR, and kept productive beta chains. Every entry covers one CDR3 protein and lists the most common genes and DNA from its rows. The sample yields some 400,000 distinct CDR3 sequences; under 20% were counted once. The ten largest clones take up approximately 4% of the sample. Sequenced sample: blood. The origin of the receptors is a woman aged 18 to 35 with Graves' hyperthyroidism.

The chain employs TRBV3-1 and TRBJ1-2; no clear D. V lost 1 base and J lost 13, with 16 bases in between. The CDR3 has 13 amino acids. The germline V gene encodes CDR1 LGHDT and CDR2 YNNKEL (reference sequence). The CDR3 nucleotides are TGTGCCAGCAGCCAAGCTGGAGGGAGAACCAGCACCTTC. Amino acids: CASSQAGGRTSTF.

J is TRBJ2-5 and V is TRBV7-9; TRBD2 matches 9 bases. With V trimmed by 5 bases and J by 5 bases, 9 bases remained unmatched. The CDR3 length is 15 residues. Germline V gene data show CDR1 as SEHNR and CDR2 as FQNEAQ (reference sequence). The CDR3 loop is CASSPAGGRAETQYF. CDR3 sequence (DNA): TGTGCCAGCAGCCCCGCCGGCGGGAGGGCGGAGACCCAGTACTTC.

This clonotype was seen at least ten times. The chain uses TRBV5-1 and TRBJ1-1; TRBD1 matches 7 bases. This CDR3 has 13 residues. Germline V gene sequence: CDR1 SGHRS, CDR2 YFSETQ. J was trimmed by 12 bases and V by 4 bases; bases with no gene match: 12. CDR3 sequence: CASSKNPGTESFF. DNA for the CDR3: TGCGCCAGCAGCAAAAACCCCGGGACAGAGTCTTTCTTT.

With respect to this clonotype: A much larger clone differs from this one at a single base, so this may be a read error. The rearrangement joins TRBV9 to TRBJ2-2; 7 bases are shared with TRBD1. Germline V gene sequence: CDR1 SGDLS, CDR2 YYNGEE. CDR3 length: 15 residues. CDR3 sequence reads: CAISPWDRNTGELFF. The CDR3 nucleotides are TGTGCCATCAGCCCCTGGGACAGGAACACCGGGGAGCTGTTTTTT. Full variable domain (rest looked up from reference TRBV9 and TRBJ2-2): DSGVTQTPKHLITATGQRVTLRCSPRSGDLSVYWYQQSLDQGLQFLIQYYNGEERAKGNILERFSAQQFPDLHSELNLSSLELGDSALYFCAISPWDRNTGELFFGEGSRLTVL.

This clonotype was seen many times. The chain is built from TRBV6-1 and TRBJ1-1, with 8 bases aligning to TRBD1. Germline values: CDR1 MNHNS, CDR2 SASEGT. The CDR3 has 13 residues. The J segment lost 4 bases and the V segment lost 7 bases, leaving 5 bases of the junction unmatched. The CDR3 nucleotides are TGTGCCAGCAACCAGGGACAGGCCACTGAAGCTTTCTTT. It is translated as CASNQGQATEAFF.

This clonotype was counted between two and nine times. The junction shows a germline mismatch at one end, possibly a read error. The rearrangement uses TRBV7-8 and TRBJ2-5; D tentatively fits TRBD1 or TRBD2 (6 bases each). CDR1 and CDR2 from the germline V gene are SGHVS and FQNEAQ. The CDR3 totals 17 residues. CDR3 residues: CASSLGRVGGPKETKYF. The CDR3 DNA reads as TGTGCCAGCAGCTTAGGGAGGGTAGGGGGGCCAAAAGAGACCAAGTACTTC.

This clonotype came up many times. This chain connects TRBV6-1 to TRBJ2-7; a possible D gene is TRBD1 (6 bases). The CDR3 has 16 residues. CDR1 and CDR2 (germline): MNHNS, SASEGT. The ends were cut back, 0 bases at V and 2 bases at J, with 14 bases in the middle. CDR3 amino acids: CASSEANQGYPYEQYF. The CDR3, as DNA: TGTGCCAGCAGTGAAGCGAATCAGGGGTACCCCTACGAGCAGTACTTC.

This clonotype was observed at least ten times. This chain joins TRBV9 and TRBJ2-7, with 7 nucleotides matching TRBD1. From germline, CDR1 is SGDLS and CDR2 YYNGEE. Unmatched junction bases numbered 9, after V lost 6 bases and J lost 0 bases. CDR3 size: 15 residues. The CDR3 region is CASTPTGFGSYEQYF. The CDR3 nucleotides read TGTGCCAGCACCCCGACAGGGTTCGGCTCCTACGAGCAGTACTTC.

At least ten counts were recorded for this clonotype. The rearrangement uses TRBV20-1 and TRBJ1-5, with a weak D call TRBD1 (6 bases). CDR1 is DFQATT, CDR2 SNEGSKA, per germline (reference sequence). V was pared by 0 bases and J by 3 bases, with 15 bases between. This CDR3 contains 16 residues. The DNA of the CDR3 is TGCAGTGCTAGAGATCTGATGGCAGGGGACAATCAGCCCCAGCATTTT. Its translation is CSARDLMAGDNQPQHF.

The chain carries TRBV28 and TRBJ2-5; 9 bases are a match to TRBD2. Unmatched junction bases numbered 15, after V lost 5 bases and J lost 5 bases. The CDR3 is 17 residues long. Germline CDR1 is MDHEN and CDR2 is SYDVKM. The DNA of the CDR3 is TGTGCCAGCAGTCCCCCTGGTTTAGCGGGAGAGCGGGAGACCCAGTACTTC. Protein: CASSPPGLAGERETQYF.

This clonotype has at least ten counts. This chain links TRBV20-1 with TRBJ2-5; D may correspond to TRBD1 or TRBD2 (5 bases each). Trimming stripped 0 bases from V and 5 bases from J, with 16 bases between. From germline, CDR1 is DFQATT and CDR2 SNEGSKA (reference sequence). The CDR3 consists of 15 residues. CDR3: CSARDERGFRETQYF. The CDR3 DNA sequence: TGCAGTGCTAGAGATGAGAGGGGTTTTAGGGAGACCCAGTACTTC.

This chain uses TRBV7-3 with TRBJ2-3, with D perhaps TRBD1 or TRBD2 (6 bases each). Trimming cost V 1 base and J 4 bases, with 12 bases left between them. This CDR3 is 15 amino acids long. Looked up from germline, CDR1 is SGHTA and CDR2 is FQGTGA. The CDR3 reads CASSLRGARADTQYF. The CDR3 DNA is TGTGCCAGCAGCTTAAGGGGGGCGCGCGCAGATACGCAGTATTTT.

This clonotype was counted at least ten times. The chain carries TRBV7-8 and TRBJ2-5, with D hard to call. This CDR3 is built from 15 residues. Germline V gene sequence: CDR1 SGHVS, CDR2 FQNEAQ. Trimming removed 0 bases from V and 2 bases from J, with 10 bases in between. The CDR3 region is CASSLAFGQQETQYF. Here the CDR3 DNA reads TGTGCCAGCAGCTTAGCGTTCGGGCAGCAAGAGACCCAGTACTTC.

This chain connects TRBV12-3 or TRBV12-4 to TRBJ2-7, with 11 bases lining up with TRBD1. V lost 6 bases and J lost 2; bases outside the gene matches: 6. The CDR3 has 15 amino acids. The CDR3 region has the DNA TGTGCCAGCAGGAGACCGGGACAGGGGGCCTACGAGCAGTACTTC. As protein: CASRRPGQGAYEQYF.

This clonotype was recorded many times. This chain connects TRBV6-5 to TRBJ2-7; unclear D gene. This CDR3 contains 11 residues. The germline V gene encodes CDR1 MNHEY and CDR2 SVGAGI. Trimming shortened V by 3 bases and J by 5 bases, and 5 bases separated the two germline ends. DNA for the CDR3: TGTGCCAGCAGTTATCGGGACGAGCAGTACTTC. Its translation is CASSYRDEQYF.

The table lists this clonotype with many counts. The CDR3 sequence is CSARQALGGYTF. In DNA, the CDR3 is TGCAGTGCTAGACAGGCCTTGGGTGGCTACACCTTC. The V call is TRBV20-1, the J call TRBJ1-2; D unresolved. The CDR3 has 12 residues. Trimming removed 2 bases from V and 7 bases from J, with 11 bases in between. The germline V gene has CDR1 DFQATT and CDR2 SNEGSKA (reference sequence).